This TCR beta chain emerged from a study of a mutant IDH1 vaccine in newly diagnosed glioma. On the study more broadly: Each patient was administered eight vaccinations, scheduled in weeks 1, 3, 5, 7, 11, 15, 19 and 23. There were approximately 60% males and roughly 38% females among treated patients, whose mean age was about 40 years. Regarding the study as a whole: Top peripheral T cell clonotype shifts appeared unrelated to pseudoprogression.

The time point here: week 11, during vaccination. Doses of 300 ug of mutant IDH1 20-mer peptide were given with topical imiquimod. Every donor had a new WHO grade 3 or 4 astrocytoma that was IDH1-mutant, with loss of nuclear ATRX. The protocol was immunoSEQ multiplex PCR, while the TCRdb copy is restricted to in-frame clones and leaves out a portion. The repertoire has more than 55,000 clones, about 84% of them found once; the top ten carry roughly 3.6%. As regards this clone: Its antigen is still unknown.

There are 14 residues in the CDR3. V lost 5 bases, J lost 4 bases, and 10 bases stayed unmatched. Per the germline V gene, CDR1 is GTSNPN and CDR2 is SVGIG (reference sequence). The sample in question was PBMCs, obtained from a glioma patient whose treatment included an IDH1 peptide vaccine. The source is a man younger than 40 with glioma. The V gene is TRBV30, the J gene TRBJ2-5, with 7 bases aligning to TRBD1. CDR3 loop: CAWAGTAGGETQYF. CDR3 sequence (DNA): TGTGCCTGGGCCGGAACGGCAGGGGGAGAGACCCAGTACTTC.